This entry lists 3 T cell receptor beta chains sequenced from one sample in a study of blood T cell repertoires in COVID-19. Measured with immunoSEQ multiplex PCR; TCRdb has only the in-frame clones, and not every one. The sample includes almost 350,000 clones, around nine tenths of them seen just once. Sequencing input: peripheral blood. Receptor source: a woman aged 60-75 years with COVID-19, enrolled during active disease.

The V and J genes are TRBV5-1 and TRBJ2-7, with D perhaps TRBD2 (5 bases). This CDR3 region has 13 residues. The germline gives CDR1 SGHRS, CDR2 YFSETQ. Between the trimmed V and J ends, which lost 2 bases and 7 bases, there was a span of 13 bases. CDR3 DNA: TGCGCCAGCAGCTTAGGACTCACGGGGGAGCAGTACTTC. It specifies CASSLGLTGEQYF.

The chain is built from TRBV5-4 and TRBJ1-6; D not certain. Germline assignment: CDR1 SGHNT and CDR2 YYREEE (reference sequence). This CDR3 comprises 16 residues. V was clipped by 0 bases and J by 2 bases, with 9 bases between them. CDR3 loop: CASSLAHTTYNSPLHF. The CDR3 DNA follows: TGTGCCAGCAGCTTGGCCCACACAACCTATAATTCACCCCTCCACTTT.

V and J are TRBV19 and TRBJ1-1; D might be TRBD1 (6 bases). With 5 bases removed from V and 1 base from J, the gap between germline ends came to 20 bases. The CDR3 totals 17 residues. CDR1 is LNHDA, CDR2 SQIVND, per germline (reference sequence). CDR3 coding DNA: TGTGCCAGTAGTGCCGAACAGGGTCTAAAGGGGAACACTGAAGCTTTCTTT. Protein sequence: CASSAEQGLKGNTEAFF.